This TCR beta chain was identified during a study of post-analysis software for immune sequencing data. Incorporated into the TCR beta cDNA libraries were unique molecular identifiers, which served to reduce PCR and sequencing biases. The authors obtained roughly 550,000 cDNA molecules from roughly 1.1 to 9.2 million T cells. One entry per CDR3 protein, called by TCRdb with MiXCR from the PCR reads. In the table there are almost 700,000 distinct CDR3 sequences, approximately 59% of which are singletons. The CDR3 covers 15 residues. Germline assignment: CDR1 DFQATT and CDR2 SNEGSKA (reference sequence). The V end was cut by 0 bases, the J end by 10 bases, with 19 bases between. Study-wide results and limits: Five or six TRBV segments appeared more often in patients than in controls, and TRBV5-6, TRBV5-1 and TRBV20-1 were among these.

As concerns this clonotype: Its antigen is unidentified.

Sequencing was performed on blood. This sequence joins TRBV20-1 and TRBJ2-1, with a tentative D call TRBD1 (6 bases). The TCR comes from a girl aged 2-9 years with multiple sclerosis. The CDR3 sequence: CSARENSIPTGEQFF. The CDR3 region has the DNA TGCAGTGCTAGAGAAAATAGCATCCCGACAGGCGAGCAGTTCTTC.